The present T cell receptor beta chain was sequenced within a study of shared clonotypes between healthy human individuals. Only one count was recorded for this clone. Using immunoSEQ multiplex PCR, the repertoire was profiled, and TCRdb retains in-frame clones only, with some absent. In the table there are hundreds of thousands of clones, about 95% of which are singletons. The CDR3 has 13 residues. V lost 6 bases to trimming and J lost 2 bases, with 8 bases between them. Germline values: CDR1 MNHNS, CDR2 SASEGT. V and J are TRBV6-1 and TRBJ2-1; D ambiguous. The receptor was derived from a woman aged 25-40 years in good health. The sample comprised naive CD4+ T cells sorted from blood. Regarding subset: CD45RA+ positively selected. The CDR3 spells CASREWTYNEQFF. The CDR3 DNA follows: TGTGCCAGCAGGGAATGGACCTACAATGAGCAGTTCTTC.